Listed here are 4 T cell receptor beta chains from one sample, sequenced in a study of breast tumors, draining lymph nodes, adjacent tissues (dated by TCRdb to about 2016). The lymph node samples were taken from the axillary draining lymph nodes of breast cancer patients. The library was produced with multiplex PCR. The instrument was an Illumina HiSeq 2000. TCRdb redid the processing of the public reads, applying fastp at Q25 and MiXCR, and retained in-frame beta chains. All rows with the same CDR3 protein become a single entry with the most common DNA and genes. The sample table lists 150,000 to 200,000 distinct CDR3 sequences, 25% to 40% of them with a count of one. The ten largest clonotypes hold over 3.5% of the sample. The sample taken for sequencing was axillary lymph node tissue. All receptors derive from a female donor with breast cancer. Some clones in this sample may be carry-over from other donors' samples.

At least ten counts were recorded for this clonotype. Germline and junction disagree at one end, which may indicate a read error. The V call is TRBV5-1, the J call TRBJ1-4; D remains unclear. This CDR3 region has 13 residues. The V gene's germline CDR1 is SGHRS and CDR2 YFSETQ. CDR3: CASSLDSNENLFF. The CDR3 DNA is TGCGCCAGCAGCTTGGACAGTAATGAAAACCTGTTTTTT.

This clonotype was recorded many times. V and J are TRBV6-1 and TRBJ1-5; TRBD1 agrees at 7 bases. Germline V gene data show CDR1 as MNHNS and CDR2 as SASEGT. Trimming took 4 bases from V and 7 from J; bases not matched to a gene: 10. The CDR3 loop spans 15 amino acids. For the CDR3, the DNA is TGTGCCAGCAGTGGAAACAGGGGAACCCACCAGCCCCAGCATTTT. This codes for CASSGNRGTHQPQHF.

This clonotype was detected many times. This chain joins TRBV4-3 and TRBJ2-1; 8 nucleotides line up with TRBD1. The CDR3 loop spans 15 amino acids. Germline V gene sequence: CDR1 LGHNA, CDR2 YSLEER. The junction had 7 bases not matched to a gene; V was cut back by 4 bases and J by 5 bases. CDR3 loop: CASSLGQGLHNEQFF. CDR3 sequence (DNA): TGCGCCAGCAGCCTAGGACAGGGCCTTCACAATGAGCAGTTCTTC.

This clonotype was observed many times. The chain uses TRBV24-1 and TRBJ2-7, with TRBD2 identical over 8 bases. Trimming took 7 bases from V and 1 from J; bases not matched to a gene: 11. CDR1 is KGHDR, CDR2 SFDVKD, per germline. The CDR3 sequence is 16 residues long. The CDR3 DNA follows: TGTGCCACCAGCCAAATCTCAACTAGCGGATCCTACGAGCAGTACTTC. Its translation is CATSQISTSGSYEQYF.